Each of the 11 T cell receptor beta chains below was sequenced from the same sample in a study of Graves' ophthalmopathy and Graves' hyperthyroidism. For repertoire sequencing, the TCR beta CDR3 regions were amplified from RNA transcripts. Second-round multiplex PCR followed a first-round RT-PCR using HTBI primers. TCRdb recomputed calls from the multiplex PCR reads with MiXCR, one row per CDR3 protein. The sample has hundreds of thousands of distinct CDR3 sequences, 20% to 25% seen once. Specimen: peripheral blood. These receptors all come from a woman between 18 and 30 years old with stable Graves' hyperthyroidism. Some clones in this sample may be carry-over from other donors' samples.

This clonotype was observed at least ten times. V gene TRBV27 combines with J gene TRBJ2-7; 8 bases agree with TRBD2. CDR3 length equals 15 residues. Germline V gene sequence: CDR1 MNHEY, CDR2 SMNVEV (reference sequence). Germline trimming cut 1 base from V and 3 bases from J; bases unmatched to any gene: 5. CDR3 sequence (DNA): TGTGCCAGCAGTTTATTTAGCGGGACTGGCTACGAGCAGTACTTC. This codes for CASSLFSGTGYEQYF.

A word on this clonotype: Since a much larger clone is just one base distant, this may be a read error. The chain links TRBV6-1 to TRBJ1-1; D is unresolved. This CDR3 is built from 12 residues. V was trimmed by 2 bases and J by 7 bases, leaving 8 bases between them. CDR1 MNHNS and CDR2 SASEGT come from the germline V gene. CDR3: CASSESGFEAFF. The CDR3 DNA reads as TGTGCCAGCAGTGAATCGGGGTTTGAAGCTTTCTTT.

At least ten counts were recorded for this clonotype. The rearrangement uses TRBV12-3 or TRBV12-4 and TRBJ1-2, with no clear D. Trimming shortened V by 4 bases and J by 8 bases, and 11 bases separated the two germline ends. The CDR3 loop spans 12 amino acids. The CDR3 nucleotides are TGTGCCAGCAGTTCGGGAGCCGGGGGCTACACCTTC. This sequence encodes CASSSGAGGYTF.

The chain recombines TRBV11-2 with TRBJ2-2; TRBD2 agrees at 11 bases. V shed 6 bases and J 7 bases; nucleotides not matched to a gene: 16. The V gene's germline CDR1 is SGHAT and CDR2 FQNNGV. The CDR3 length is 18 residues. The CDR3: CASRRPYSSGRAIGELFF. DNA of the CDR3: TGTGCCAGCAGACGACCTTATAGTAGCGGGAGGGCCATCGGGGAGCTGTTTTTT.

The V call is TRBV5-1, the J call TRBJ2-2; TRBD2 agrees at 11 bases. Germline CDR1 and CDR2: SGHRS and YFSETQ. There are 17 residues in the CDR3. The V segment lost 3 bases and the J segment 13 bases; nucleotides outside the gene matches: 17. CDR3 loop: CASSSRIAGGPEVGLFF. The CDR3 nucleotides read TGCGCCAGCAGCTCCCGTATAGCGGGGGGGCCGGAAGTTGGGCTGTTTTTT.

This clonotype appeared many times. The chain carries TRBV6-1 and TRBJ1-5; the D gene is possibly TRBD1 (6 bases). From germline, CDR1 is MNHNS and CDR2 SASEGT. The CDR3 length is 14 residues. Trimming cost V 3 bases and J 7 bases, with 13 bases left between them. The CDR3 DNA reads as TGTGCCAGCAGTGAGTACAGGGACGGGCAGCCCCAGCATTTT. Its translation: CASSEYRDGQPQHF.

Points on this clonotype: One end of the junction is discordant with germline, which a read error may explain. The V gene is TRBV6-2 or TRBV6-3, the J gene TRBJ1-1; D call uncertain. CDR1 is MNHEY, CDR2 SVGEGT, per germline. CDR3 length equals 14 residues. The CDR3 DNA is TGTGCCTGCAGTTACTCTGGCAGGCTCACTGAAGCTTTCTTT. It codes for CACSYSGRLTEAFF.

This clonotype was detected many times. This chain joins TRBV12-3 or TRBV12-4 and TRBJ1-5; 8 nucleotides align to TRBD1. Germline trimming cut 6 bases from V and 0 bases from J; bases unmatched to any gene: 13. This CDR3 contains 18 residues. The CDR3 is CASRGGTGGWGSNQPQHF. CDR3 nucleotides: TGTGCCAGCAGGGGAGGGACAGGTGGATGGGGTAGCAATCAGCCCCAGCATTTT.

The chain links TRBV6-1 to TRBJ1-5; 10 bases map to TRBD1. The trim removed 3 bases at V and 9 bases at J, leaving 8 bases unmatched. Looked up from germline, CDR1 is MNHNS and CDR2 is SASEGT. The length of the CDR3 is 15 residues. The CDR3 DNA follows: TGTGCCAGCAGTGACCGGGACAGGGGATTCTGGCCCCAGCATTTT. It specifies CASSDRDRGFWPQHF.

This clonotype was seen ten or more times. The rearrangement joins TRBV20-1 to TRBJ2-7, with D unresolved. This CDR3 comprises 14 residues. Trimming cost V 2 bases and J 4 bases, with 15 bases left between them. Germline V gives CDR1 DFQATT, CDR2 SNEGSKA (reference sequence). CDR3 sequence reads: CSARNSEVDYEQYF. CDR3 nucleotide sequence: TGCAGTGCTAGAAACTCCGAGGTGGATTACGAGCAGTACTTC.

This clonotype occurred many times. The chain's CDR3 is CAISATGEYTIYF. Written as DNA, the CDR3 is TGTGCCATCAGTGCGACAGGGGAATACACCATATATTTT. The rearrangement links TRBV10-3 to TRBJ1-3; 8 positions agree with TRBD1. J was trimmed by 8 bases and V by 4 bases; bases with no gene match: 4. The CDR3 has 13 residues. CDR1 and CDR2 (germline): ENHRY, SYGVKD.